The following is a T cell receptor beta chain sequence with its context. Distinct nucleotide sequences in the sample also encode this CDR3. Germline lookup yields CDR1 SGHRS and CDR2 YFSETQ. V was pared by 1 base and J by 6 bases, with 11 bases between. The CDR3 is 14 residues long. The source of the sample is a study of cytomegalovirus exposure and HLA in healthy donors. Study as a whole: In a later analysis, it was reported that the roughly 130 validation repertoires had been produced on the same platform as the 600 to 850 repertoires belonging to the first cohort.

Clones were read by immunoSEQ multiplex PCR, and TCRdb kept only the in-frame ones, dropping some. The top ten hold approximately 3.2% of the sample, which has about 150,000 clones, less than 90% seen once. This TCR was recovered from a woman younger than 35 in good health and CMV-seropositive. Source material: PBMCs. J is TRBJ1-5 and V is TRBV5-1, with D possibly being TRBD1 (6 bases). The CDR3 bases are TGCGCCAGCAGCTTGTCAGGGGCGGGTCAGCCCCAGCATTTT. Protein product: CASSLSGAGQPQHF.